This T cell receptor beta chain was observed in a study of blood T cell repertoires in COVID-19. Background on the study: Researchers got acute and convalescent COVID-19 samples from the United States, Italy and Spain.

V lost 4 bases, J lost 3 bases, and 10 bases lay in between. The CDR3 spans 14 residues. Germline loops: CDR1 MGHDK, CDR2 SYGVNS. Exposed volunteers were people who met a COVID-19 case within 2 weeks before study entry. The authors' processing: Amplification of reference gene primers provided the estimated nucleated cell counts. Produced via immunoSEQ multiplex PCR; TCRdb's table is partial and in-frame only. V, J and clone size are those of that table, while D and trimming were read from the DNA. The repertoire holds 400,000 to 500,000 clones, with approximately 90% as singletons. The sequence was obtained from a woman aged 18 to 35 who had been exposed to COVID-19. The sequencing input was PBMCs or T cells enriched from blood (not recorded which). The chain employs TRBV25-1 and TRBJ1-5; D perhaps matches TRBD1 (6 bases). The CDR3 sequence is CASSVQGFNQPQHF. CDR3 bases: TGTGCCAGCAGTGTCCAGGGGTTCAATCAGCCCCAGCATTTT. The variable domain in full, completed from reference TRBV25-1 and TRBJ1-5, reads EADIYQTPRYLVIGTGKKITLECSQTMGHDKMYWYQQDPGMELHLIHYSYGVNSTEKGDLSSESTVSRIRTEHFPLTLESARPSHTSQYLCASSVQGFNQPQHFGDGTRLSIL.